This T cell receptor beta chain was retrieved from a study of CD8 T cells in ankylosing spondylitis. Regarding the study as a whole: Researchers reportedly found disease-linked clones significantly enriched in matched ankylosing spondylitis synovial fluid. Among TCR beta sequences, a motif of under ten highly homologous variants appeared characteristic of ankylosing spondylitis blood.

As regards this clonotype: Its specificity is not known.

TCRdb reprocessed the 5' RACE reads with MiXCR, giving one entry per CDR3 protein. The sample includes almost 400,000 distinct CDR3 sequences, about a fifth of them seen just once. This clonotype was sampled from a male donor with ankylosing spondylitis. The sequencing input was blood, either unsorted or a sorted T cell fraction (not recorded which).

In nucleotides, the CDR3 is TGTGCCAGCAGTCAAGGACAGGAGGGGGATACGCAGTATTTT. Amino acid sequence: CASSQGQEGDTQYF. This rearrangement joins TRBV6-1 to TRBJ2-3; the D gene is possibly TRBD1 (7 bases). CDR1 is MNHNS, CDR2 SASEGT, per germline. There are 14 residues in the CDR3. The V end lost 5 bases, the J end lost 6 bases, and 15 bases lay between the germline ends.